This TCR beta chain was identified during a study of T cell changes during pregnancy in multiple sclerosis. The CDR3 runs to 15 residues. The V and J ends lost 4 bases and 0 bases respectively, with 12 bases between them. Germline-derived CDR1 and CDR2 are LNHDA and SQIVND (reference sequence). Assay: immunoSEQ multiplex PCR; the TCRdb copy retains only in-frame clones and omits some. The sample comprises 65,000 to 80,000 clones, roughly nine tenths of which are singletons, and roughly 1.5% rests with the top ten. The material sequenced was peripheral blood, taken in the third trimester of pregnancy. The chain employs TRBV19 and TRBJ1-1, with D possibly being TRBD1 (5 bases). The receptor was derived from a female donor with multiple sclerosis, enrolled in a pregnancy study. The CDR3 region is CASSSSRVMNTEAFF. Here the CDR3 DNA reads TGTGCCAGTAGTAGCAGCAGGGTGATGAACACTGAAGCTTTCTTT.